These 30 T cell receptor beta chains were sequenced from one sample in a study of cytomegalovirus exposure and HLA in healthy donors. The PCR ran on 60 Vbeta and 13 Jbeta primers. This table comes from immunoSEQ multiplex PCR, and its TCRdb copy is limited to in-frame clones, with some not included. The repertoire has about 85,000 clones, over 70% of them found once; the top ten carry roughly 2%. The sequencing input was PBMCs. These receptors came from a boy aged 5 to 17 in good health and CMV-seronegative.

The chain is built from TRBV14 and TRBJ1-2, with D possibly matching TRBD1 (6 bases). Trimming took 4 bases from V and 6 from J, leaving 18 bases between them. CDR1 is SGHDN, CDR2 FVKESK, per germline. This CDR3 contains 15 residues. DNA for the CDR3: TGTGCCAGCAGCCTCCATGGGGGCCCTGGCGATGGCTACACCTTC. Its protein product is CASSLHGGPGDGYTF.

The chain carries TRBV4-3 and TRBJ2-1, with TRBD1 matching 7 bases. The CDR3 totals 15 residues. J lost 6 bases, V lost 1 base, and 6 bases had no gene match. Germline lookup yields CDR1 LGHNA and CDR2 YSLEER. In DNA, the CDR3 is TGCGCCAGCAGCCAAGGAACAGGGGCCGCCAATGAGCAGTTCTTC. Protein sequence: CASSQGTGAANEQFF.

The chain joins TRBV15 to TRBJ2-2, with TRBD2 matching 11 bases. V lost 5 bases, J lost 5 bases, and 4 bases stayed unmatched. Germline V gene data show CDR1 as LNHNV and CDR2 as YYDKDF (reference sequence). The CDR3 is 15 amino acids. The CDR3 reads CATSGPSGGTGELFF. The CDR3 coding sequence is TGTGCCACCAGCGGACCTAGCGGGGGGACCGGGGAGCTGTTTTTT.

DNA for the CDR3: TGTGCCTGGAGTCGGACTGAAGCTTTCTTT. It codes for CAWSRTEAFF. The chain carries TRBV30 and TRBJ1-1; D is unclear. Germline loops: CDR1 GTSNPN, CDR2 SVGIG (reference sequence). V was pared by 2 bases and J by 5 bases, with 3 bases between. The CDR3 is 10 residues long. The full variable domain, in which reference TRBV30 and TRBJ1-1 provide the parts outside the CDR3, is SQTIHQWPATLVQPVGSPLSLECTVEGTSNPNLYWYRQAAGRGLQLLFYSVGIGQISSEVPQNLSASRPQDRQFILSSKKLLLSDSGFYLCAWSRTEAFFGQGTRLTVV.

The chain uses TRBV7-8 and TRBJ2-5; D is perhaps TRBD1 (5 bases). The CDR3 sequence is 15 residues long. The germline V and J ends were trimmed by 5 bases and 1 base, with 14 bases remaining between them. Germline CDR1 reads SGHVS; CDR2 reads FQNEAQ. In DNA, the CDR3 is TGTGCCAGCAGCCCGCTAGGGGTAGGCCAAGAGACCCAGTACTTC. It is translated as CASSPLGVGQETQYF.

The chain joins TRBV5-1 to TRBJ1-4; tentative D call: TRBD1 (5 bases). This CDR3 contains 12 residues. V lost 5 bases to trimming and J lost 10 bases, with 12 bases between them. Germline lookup yields CDR1 SGHRS and CDR2 YFSETQ. DNA of the CDR3: TGCGCCAGCAGGGAAACGGGGGGAAAACTGTTTTTT. This translates into CASRETGGKLFF.

The table lists this clone with a few counts. The chain links TRBV11-3 to TRBJ2-3, with D maybe TRBD1 (6 bases). The germline gives CDR1 SGHNT, CDR2 YENEEA. V was trimmed by 5 bases and J by 2 bases, leaving 14 bases between them. The CDR3 runs to 15 residues. CDR3 in amino acids: CASSIGTHNTDTQYF. In DNA form, the CDR3 reads TGTGCCAGCAGCATAGGGACACATAACACAGATACGCAGTATTTT.

In its sample, this clone was seen once. This chain uses TRBV9 with TRBJ2-1, with a tentative D call TRBD2 (6 bases). Germline lookup yields CDR1 SGDLS and CDR2 YYNGEE. Trimming took off 0 bases at V and 9 bases at J, with 16 bases between the two ends. This CDR3 comprises 15 residues. The CDR3 nucleotides are TGTGCCAGCAGCGTAGGAGCGGGCCTCCTCTCTGAGCAGTTCTTC. Its translation: CASSVGAGLLSEQFF.

V usage is TRBV7-9 and J usage is TRBJ1-4; D uncertain. The CDR3 has 17 residues. Trimming removed 5 bases at V and 0 bases at J, with 16 bases between. Per germline, CDR1 SEHNR and CDR2 FQNEAQ (reference sequence). In nucleotides, the CDR3 is TGTGCCAGCAGCCCCCAATTCGCCCGGGCAACTAATGAAAAACTGTTTTTT. Its translation: CASSPQFARATNEKLFF.

This sequence joins TRBV5-1 and TRBJ2-5, with TRBD2 matching 7 bases. From germline, CDR1 is SGHRS and CDR2 YFSETQ. V dropped 5 bases and J dropped 1; count of bases not matched to a gene: 5. This CDR3 has 14 amino acids. CDR3 sequence: CASRNGLGQETQYF. The CDR3 nucleotides read TGCGCCAGCAGAAACGGACTAGGCCAAGAGACCCAGTACTTC.

V gene TRBV30 combines with J gene TRBJ2-6, with D unclear. Per germline, CDR1 GTSNPN and CDR2 SVGIG (reference sequence). Trimming removed 4 bases from V and 4 bases from J, with 11 bases in between. This CDR3 spans 14 amino acids. The CDR3 protein is CAWISPWGANVLTF. The CDR3 nucleotides read TGTGCCTGGATCAGTCCTTGGGGGGCCAACGTCCTGACTTTC.

The chain couples TRBV5-4 to TRBJ1-5, with 9 nucleotides matching TRBD1. With V trimmed by 10 bases and J by 7 bases, 9 bases remained unmatched. There are 13 residues in the CDR3. CDR1 and CDR2 from the germline V gene are SGHNT and YYREEE (reference sequence). CDR3 protein: CARVQGARQPQHF. The CDR3 DNA reads as TGTGCCCGAGTACAGGGGGCGCGGCAGCCCCAGCATTTT.

The rearrangement uses TRBV4-1 and TRBJ2-1; 9 bases are shared with TRBD1. CDR3 length equals 18 residues. Losses at the gene ends were 3 bases for V and 9 bases for J; bases not matched to a gene: 18. Germline CDR1 is MGHRA and CDR2 is YSYEKL. The CDR3 spells CASSHIAPGTGFIGEQFF. CDR3 sequence (DNA): TGCGCCAGCAGCCATATTGCCCCCGGGACAGGGTTCATTGGTGAGCAGTTCTTC.

This clone appeared once. The V call is TRBV7-9, the J call TRBJ1-5, with D uncertain. CDR1 is SEHNR, CDR2 FQNEAQ, per germline (reference sequence). Between the trimmed V and J ends, which lost 4 bases and 1 base, there was a span of 8 bases. This CDR3 is built from 14 residues. Here the CDR3 DNA reads TGTGCCAGCAGCTCCCCGGGAAGCAATCAGCCCCAGCATTTT. Amino acid sequence: CASSSPGSNQPQHF.

The V and J genes are TRBV7-2 and TRBJ2-5; tentative D call: TRBD2 (5 bases). The V and J ends lost 1 base and 0 bases respectively, with 12 bases between them. This CDR3 contains 16 residues. Germline CDR1 reads SGHTA; CDR2 reads FQGNSA. CDR3 in amino acids: CASSLESGSYQETQYF. The CDR3 nucleotides are TGTGCCAGCAGCTTAGAGTCGGGGTCGTACCAAGAGACCCAGTACTTC.

The chain links TRBV15 to TRBJ1-5; a weak D match, TRBD1 (6 bases). Between the trimmed V and J ends, which lost 1 base and 2 bases, there was a span of 15 bases. Germline-derived CDR1 and CDR2 are LNHNV and YYDKDF (reference sequence). The CDR3 length is 17 residues. The CDR3 protein is CATSRVLGGSGNQPQHF. CDR3 DNA sequence: TGTGCCACCAGCAGAGTCCTAGGGGGATCGGGCAATCAGCCCCAGCATTTT.

This clone has more than one count but fewer than ten. The chain joins TRBV7-2 to TRBJ1-1, with TRBD1 matching 9 bases. V dropped 5 bases and J dropped 5; count of bases not matched to a gene: 9. The germline V gene has CDR1 SGHTA and CDR2 FQGNSA. This CDR3 region has 15 residues. CDR3 DNA: TGTGCCAGCAGCGAATCCTACAGGGGGCGGACTGAAGCTTTCTTT. This translates into CASSESYRGRTEAFF.

J is TRBJ1-1 and V is TRBV19; TRBD1 agrees at 9 bases. Germline trimming cut 4 bases from V and 7 bases from J; bases unmatched to any gene: 4. Germline values: CDR1 LNHDA, CDR2 SQIVND (reference sequence). This CDR3 comprises 13 residues. CDR3 amino acids: CASSTGTGFEAFF. CDR3 sequence (DNA): TGTGCCAGTAGTACGGGGACAGGGTTTGAAGCTTTCTTT.

V and J are TRBV4-1 and TRBJ1-3, with D unclear. The germline CDR1 and CDR2 sequences are MGHRA and YSYEKL. Trimming pared 8 bases from V and 0 bases from J, leaving 17 bases between. The CDR3 extends over 16 amino acids. The CDR3 spells CASRAFGGISGNTIYF. The CDR3 DNA reads TGCGCCAGCCGCGCCTTCGGAGGGATCTCTGGAAACACCATATATTTT.

The chain combines TRBV4-3 with TRBJ2-7; TRBD1 is a possible D gene (6 bases). Germline loops: CDR1 LGHNA, CDR2 YSLEER. The CDR3 has 15 residues. Trimming took 1 base from V and 1 from J, leaving 11 bases between them. The CDR3 nucleotides are TGCGCCAGCAGCCAAGGCGCTACAGGGTCCTACGAGCAGTACTTC. Its translation: CASSQGATGSYEQYF.

The chain employs TRBV6-5 and TRBJ1-2; D is undetermined. The CDR3 is 14 residues long. Germline CDR1 and CDR2: MNHEY and SVGAGI. Trimming removed 7 bases at V and 1 base at J, with 13 bases between. In DNA form, the CDR3 reads TGTGCCAGCAACGAGGGATCGGGTAACTATGGCTACACCTTC. It codes for CASNEGSGNYGYTF.

The chain combines TRBV9 with TRBJ1-6; TRBD1 is a possible D gene (6 bases). CDR3 length equals 17 residues. V lost 4 bases to trimming and J lost 0 bases, with 14 bases between them. The germline V gene has CDR1 SGDLS and CDR2 YYNGEE. CDR3 DNA sequence: TGTGCCAGCAGCTCGGGGGGCTGGAGCTCCTATAATTCACCCCTCCACTTT. Its protein is CASSSGGWSSYNSPLHF.

This chain uses TRBV7-9 with TRBJ2-7; TRBD1 aligns across 8 bases. The CDR3 totals 14 residues. The V segment lost 5 bases and the J segment 5 bases; nucleotides outside the gene matches: 8. The germline V gene encodes CDR1 SEHNR and CDR2 FQNEAQ (reference sequence). CDR3 in amino acids: CASSHGQGSDEQYF. The CDR3 nucleotides are TGTGCCAGCAGCCATGGACAGGGATCCGACGAGCAGTACTTC.

In this sample, this clone turned up once. The chain is built from TRBV2 and TRBJ2-1, with D possibly being TRBD2 (5 bases). The CDR3 length is 16 residues. Per germline, CDR1 SNHLY and CDR2 FYNNEI. V was trimmed by 8 bases and J by 4 bases, leaving 21 bases between them. CDR3 loop: CASPPSARRPYNEQFF. The DNA for the CDR3 is TGTGCCAGCCCACCCTCCGCGCGGAGGCCATACAATGAGCAGTTCTTC. Combining the CDR3 with reference TRBV2 and TRBJ2-1 gives the whole variable domain EPEVTQTPSHQVTQMGQEVILRCVPISNHLYFYWYRQILGQKVEFLVSFYNNEISEKSEIFDDQFSVERPDGSNFTLKIRSTKLEDSAMYFCASPPSARRPYNEQFFGPGTRLTVL.

The chain recombines TRBV29-1 with TRBJ2-2; no definite D call. Germline CDR1 SQVTM, CDR2 ANQGSEA. The CDR3 length is 12 residues. V lost 3 bases and J lost 5, with 7 bases in between. The CDR3 is CSVESPTGELFF. The CDR3 bases are TGCAGCGTTGAGAGTCCTACCGGGGAGCTGTTTTTT.

The DNA of the CDR3 is TGCAGCGTTCCTACTAGCGGGGGGGCCGCTGGGACCCAGTACTTC. The encoded protein is CSVPTSGGAAGTQYF. V and J are TRBV29-1 and TRBJ2-5; 13 bases are shared with TRBD2. This CDR3 comprises 15 residues. Germline-derived CDR1 and CDR2 are SQVTM and ANQGSEA. V lost 5 bases and J lost 7; bases outside the gene matches: 10.

The chain combines TRBV4-3 with TRBJ1-2; weak D call: TRBD1 (5 bases). This CDR3 has 16 amino acids. Germline lookup yields CDR1 LGHNA and CDR2 YSLEER. Trimming pared 4 bases from V and 1 base from J, leaving 16 bases between. The CDR3 reads CASSPQSSGVNYGYTF. The DNA of the CDR3 is TGCGCCAGCAGCCCTCAAAGTTCGGGGGTTAACTATGGCTACACCTTC.

The J gene is TRBJ1-2, the V gene TRBV27, with a possible D match to TRBD1 (5 bases). V was cut by 6 bases and J by 4 bases, with 12 bases left in between. CDR1 MNHEY and CDR2 SMNVEV come from the germline V gene (reference sequence). This CDR3 region has 13 residues. CDR3 DNA: TGTGCCAGCAGCCTAGGGGCAGCCTATGGCTACACCTTC. It yields the protein CASSLGAAYGYTF.

CDR3 nucleotides: TGTGCCACCAGCAGAGTGGGCCAGGGGGCACCTCACGAGCAGTACTTC. This translates into CATSRVGQGAPHEQYF. The V call is TRBV15, the J call TRBJ2-7; 8 nucleotides agree with TRBD1. Trimming took 1 base from V and 5 from J; bases not matched to a gene: 10. There are 16 residues in the CDR3. Germline-derived CDR1 and CDR2 are LNHNV and YYDKDF (reference sequence).

This chain joins TRBV4-3 and TRBJ2-1, with 14 bases matching TRBD2. The V gene end was trimmed by 4 bases and the J gene end by 4 bases; junction bases not matched to a gene: 9. Germline V gives CDR1 LGHNA, CDR2 YSLEER. This CDR3 has 18 residues. This chain's CDR3 is CASSPTGLAGGTYNEQFF. For the CDR3, the DNA is TGCGCCAGCAGCCCAACAGGACTAGCGGGGGGAACTTACAATGAGCAGTTCTTC.